This T cell receptor beta chain was identified during a study of beta chain features in type 1 diabetes. Germline CDR1 reads LGHNA; CDR2 reads YNFKEQ. CDR3 length equals 15 residues. Trimming took 0 bases from V and 4 from J; bases not matched to a gene: 3. Broader study findings: It was among patients, rather than healthy donors, that naive, central memory and Treg TCRB repertoires appeared more similar.

Expressed TCRB transcripts were sequenced after all isolated RNA was converted to cDNA. The method was immunoSEQ multiplex PCR; TCRdb's version includes in-frame clones alone and lacks a portion of them. The data show some 150,000 clones, with around 10% seen just once and roughly 1.9% held by the top ten. Details on this clone: Antigen unknown.

Material for sequencing was central memory CD4+ T cells from blood. The TCR was taken from a man between 18 and 29 years old in good health. This chain links TRBV4-2 with TRBJ2-1, with 7 bases that match TRBD1. CDR3 amino acids: CASSQEQGSYNEQFF. CDR3 DNA sequence: TGTGCCAGCAGCCAAGAACAGGGGTCATACAATGAGCAGTTCTTC.